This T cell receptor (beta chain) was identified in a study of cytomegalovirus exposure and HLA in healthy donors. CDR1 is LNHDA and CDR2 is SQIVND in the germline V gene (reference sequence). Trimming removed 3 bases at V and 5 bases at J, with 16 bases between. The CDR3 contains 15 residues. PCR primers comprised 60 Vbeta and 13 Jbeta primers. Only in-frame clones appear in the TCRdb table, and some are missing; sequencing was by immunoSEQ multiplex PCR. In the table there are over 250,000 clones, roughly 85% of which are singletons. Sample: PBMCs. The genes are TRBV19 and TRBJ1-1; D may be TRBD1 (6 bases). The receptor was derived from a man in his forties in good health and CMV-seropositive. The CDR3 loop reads CASSIGAGARTEAFF. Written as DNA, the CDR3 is TGTGCCAGTAGTATCGGGGCAGGGGCAAGGACTGAAGCTTTCTTT.